This entry lists 11 T cell receptor beta chains sequenced from one sample in a study of blood T cell repertoires in COVID-19. The protocol was immunoSEQ multiplex PCR, while the TCRdb copy is restricted to in-frame clones and leaves out a portion. This sample has about 190,000 clones, with less than 85% found just once. The specimen sequenced was peripheral blood. These receptors were collected from a woman in her fifties or sixties with acute or convalescent COVID-19.

The chain combines TRBV5-1 with TRBJ2-7, with 9 positions matching TRBD1. This CDR3 comprises 16 residues. The V and J ends lost 3 bases and 6 bases, in that order; junction bases with no gene match: 13. Germline V lookup: CDR1 SGHRS, CDR2 YFSETQ. The DNA for the CDR3 is TGCGCCAGCAGCTCAAGGCCGGGACAGGGTTCGGCCGAGCAGTACTTC. Translation: CASSSRPGQGSAEQYF.

The gene calls are TRBV2 and TRBJ1-1, with D perhaps matching TRBD1 (6 bases). The V gene's germline CDR1 is SNHLY and CDR2 FYNNEI. This CDR3 is 14 amino acids long. The germline V and J ends were trimmed by 5 bases and 5 bases, with 15 bases remaining between them. CDR3 bases: TGTGCCAGCAGTACTTCAGGGGCGCGAACTGAAGCTTTCTTT. Its protein is CASSTSGARTEAFF.

The CDR3 DNA sequence: TGTGCCAGCAGCGCGGACAGGGGGCATGAAAAACTGTTTTTT. Amino acid sequence: CASSADRGHEKLFF. V is TRBV2 and J is TRBJ1-4; TRBD1 matches 11 bases. Trimming at V came to 6 bases and at J to 6 bases, leaving 3 bases not matched to a gene. The CDR3 is made up of 14 amino acids. Germline V gene sequence: CDR1 SNHLY, CDR2 FYNNEI.

The chain is built from TRBV2 and TRBJ2-7; TRBD1 matches 8 bases. With V trimmed by 1 base and J by 3 bases, 2 bases remained unmatched. The CDR3 is made up of 14 amino acids. Germline V lookup: CDR1 SNHLY, CDR2 FYNNEI. The CDR3 loop reads CASSEGTGIYEQYF. The CDR3, as DNA: TGTGCCAGCAGTGAAGGGACAGGGATCTACGAGCAGTACTTC.

This chain joins TRBV18 and TRBJ2-1; 10 bases agree with TRBD2. This CDR3 contains 15 residues. Unmatched junction bases numbered 4, after V lost 2 bases and J lost 6 bases. Germline assignment: CDR1 KGHSH and CDR2 LQKENI. CDR3 protein: CASSPTSGKGNEQFF. The CDR3 DNA sequence: TGTGCCAGCTCACCAACTAGCGGGAAAGGCAATGAGCAGTTCTTC. Full variable domain (missing parts from reference TRBV18 and TRBJ2-1): NAGVMQNPRHLVRRRGQEARLRCSPMKGHSHVYWYRQLPEEGLKFMVYLQKENIIDESGMPKERFSAEFPKEGPSILRIQQVVRGDSAAYFCASSPTSGKGNEQFFGPGTRLTVL.

This clone showed up just once. This rearrangement joins TRBV5-1 to TRBJ1-5; 8 bases line up with TRBD1. V was pared by 0 bases and J by 4 bases, with 3 bases of the junction left unmatched. This CDR3 has 15 residues. Per germline, CDR1 SGHRS and CDR2 YFSETQ. The CDR3 nucleotides read TGCGCCAGCAGCTTGGAGGGGACAGGAAATCAGCCCCAGCATTTT. Residues: CASSLEGTGNQPQHF.

This chain joins TRBV19 and TRBJ2-1; the match to TRBD1 covers 9 bases. The CDR3 covers 15 residues. V was pared by 3 bases and J by 10 bases, with 10 bases of the junction left unmatched. Germline CDR1 and CDR2: LNHDA and SQIVND (reference sequence). CDR3 amino acids: CASSMGGQGTLEQFF. DNA for the CDR3: TGTGCCAGTAGTATGGGTGGACAGGGGACCCTGGAGCAGTTCTTC.

The chain is built from TRBV27 and TRBJ1-6; 9 bases fit TRBD1. V lost 6 bases to trimming and J lost 8 bases; unmatched junction nucleotides: 5. This CDR3 spans 14 amino acids. CDR1 and CDR2 (germline): MNHEY, SMNVEV (reference sequence). The CDR3: CASSPGTGHSPLHF. CDR3 sequence (DNA): TGTGCCAGCAGCCCCGGGACAGGGCATTCACCCCTCCACTTT.

V usage is TRBV30 and J usage is TRBJ1-2; D remains unclear. The CDR3 is made up of 14 amino acids. Trimming left V 0 bases short and J 2 bases short, with 10 bases between. The germline gives CDR1 GTSNPN, CDR2 SVGIG (reference sequence). Written as DNA, the CDR3 is TGTGCCTGGAGTGTATCTGGAGGGAACTATGGCTACACCTTC. Protein sequence: CAWSVSGGNYGYTF.

This chain joins TRBV5-5 and TRBJ1-6, with D unresolved. The CDR3 loop spans 16 amino acids. The germline V gene encodes CDR1 SGHKS and CDR2 YYEKEE (reference sequence). With 0 bases removed from V and 6 bases from J, the gap between germline ends came to 13 bases. This CDR3 reads CASSLDPHPRNSPLHF. Here the CDR3 DNA reads TGTGCCAGCAGCTTGGACCCCCACCCGCGTAATTCACCCCTCCACTTT.

V and J are TRBV4-1 and TRBJ2-2; 11 bases are shared with TRBD2. With V trimmed by 1 base and J by 10 bases, 11 bases remained unmatched. This CDR3 is built from 17 residues. Germline lookup yields CDR1 MGHRA and CDR2 YSYEKL. The CDR3: CASSQALTSGKREELFF. As DNA, the CDR3 is TGCGCCAGCAGCCAAGCCCTGACTAGCGGGAAACGGGAGGAGCTGTTTTTT.